This T cell receptor beta chain was identified in a study of T cells after yellow fever vaccination. Findings and limits, study-wide: There was a possibility that FACS-sorted repertoires contained abundant clonotypes contaminating from the bulk population. Clonotypes shared by both compartments, CD4 and CD8, made up a small share. Re-detected after boosting: most primary clones, 96% of CD4 and over 80% of CD8.

Template switching with 5'RACE generated the TCR cDNA and added a universal primer site and UMIs. Each CDR3 protein is one row after TCRdb ran MiXCR on the 5' RACE reads. The sample has roughly 100,000 distinct CDR3 sequences, approximately 8.4% seen once. This clonotype showed up just a few times. Germline lookup yields CDR1 MRHNA and CDR2 SNTAGT. This CDR3 has 13 residues. V lost 0 bases and J lost 3, with 0 bases in between. The source material was CD8+ T cells not binding an NS4B(214-222) dextramer, sorted from PBMCs, sampled roughly 15 days after the first yellow fever vaccination. The V and J genes are TRBV6-4 and TRBJ1-6; D call uncertain. The receptor was derived from a man between 18 and 35 years old who received the YFV17D yellow fever vaccine. The CDR3 DNA follows: TGTGCCAGCAGTGACTCCTATAATTCACCCCTCCACTTT. This gives the protein CASSDSYNSPLHF.